What follows are 31 T cell receptor beta chains derived from one specimen sequenced in a study of radiation and T cells in renal cell carcinoma (dated by TCRdb to the early 2020s). The receptor library was made with the immunoSEQ multiplex PCR assay. In its TCRdb copy, this immuneACCESS table keeps in-frame sequences only and misses some clones. Where compared with another copy, unresolved V genes explain less than half of these, and the others have no known cause. The sample data list 150,000 to 180,000 clones, and approximately 86% of these were observed just once. The ten largest clones take up roughly 13% of the sample. This specimen's time point label, interpreted: blood 2 weeks post-SBRT. The treatment or condition tag for this specimen amounts to: 15 Gy SBRT to primary tumor, nephrectomy 4 weeks later. This specimen consisted of blood, obtained from a patient whose treatment included radiotherapy and nephrectomy. Source of these receptors: a woman aged 45 to 65 with renal cell carcinoma.

This clone appeared once. This chain links TRBV7-8 with TRBJ2-5; no firm D call. The CDR3 is 13 amino acids. The V gene lost 1 base and the J gene lost 2 bases, with 5 bases spanning the gap. Per germline, CDR1 SGHVS and CDR2 FQNEAQ. This CDR3 reads CASSLGRQETQYF. CDR3 nucleotide sequence: TGTGCCAGCAGCTTAGGTCGACAAGAGACCCAGTACTTC.

The J gene is TRBJ1-1, the V gene TRBV6-5; perhaps TRBD1 as D (6 bases). V lost 6 bases to trimming and J lost 3 bases, with 17 bases between them. The CDR3 has 15 residues. CDR1 and CDR2 from the germline V gene are MNHEY and SVGAGI. The CDR3 sequence: CASRTSGGGDTEAFF. CDR3 bases: TGTGCCAGCAGAACCAGCGGAGGGGGGGACACTGAAGCTTTCTTT.

V is TRBV7-9 and J is TRBJ1-1; D gene ambiguous. Looked up from germline, CDR1 is SEHNR and CDR2 is FQNEAQ (reference sequence). This CDR3 region has 17 residues. V lost 5 bases to trimming and J lost 2 bases, with 21 bases between them. The CDR3 bases are TGTGCCAGCAGCGACACGGGTTACGGACTAATAAACACTGAAGCTTTCTTT. Amino acid sequence: CASSDTGYGLINTEAFF.

This clone was recorded only once. The genes are TRBV4-2 and TRBJ2-5; 11 bases are a match to TRBD2. Per germline, CDR1 LGHNA and CDR2 YNFKEQ. V gave up 2 bases and J gave up 2 bases; unmatched junction bases: 4. The CDR3 has 16 residues. The CDR3 coding sequence is TGTGCCAGCAGCCAAACTAGCGGGGGATCTCAAGAGACCCAGTACTTC. Amino acids: CASSQTSGGSQETQYF.

This clone has more than one count but fewer than ten. The chain links TRBV30 to TRBJ1-1, with D unresolved. Germline assignment: CDR1 GTSNPN and CDR2 SVGIG (reference sequence). The CDR3 length is 14 residues. The V gene lost 2 bases and the J gene lost 5 bases, with 15 bases spanning the gap. The CDR3 DNA reads TGTGCCTGGAGTAAGCCAGGCCTTCGAACTGAAGCTTTCTTT. This translates into CAWSKPGLRTEAFF.

This clone is a singleton in its sample. The chain combines TRBV10-3 with TRBJ2-7; D gene unclear. V lost 4 bases and J lost 2, with 6 bases in between. Germline V gene data show CDR1 as ENHRY and CDR2 as SYGVKD. The CDR3 sequence is 12 residues long. CDR3: CAISGNTYEQYF. The CDR3 region has the DNA TGTGCCATCAGTGGGAACACCTACGAGCAGTACTTC.

The chain is built from TRBV5-1 and TRBJ2-1; D gene unclear. Germline CDR1 and CDR2: SGHRS and YFSETQ. The V and J ends lost 1 base and 5 bases respectively, with 13 bases between them. The CDR3 totals 15 residues. The CDR3 sequence: CASSLNSPANNEQFF. CDR3 in DNA: TGCGCCAGCAGCTTGAATTCCCCTGCAAACAATGAGCAGTTCTTC.

The genes are TRBV7-8 and TRBJ1-6; weak D call: TRBD1 (6 bases). Trimming took 0 bases from V and 7 from J, leaving 10 bases between them. Germline V gene lookup returns CDR1 SGHVS and CDR2 FQNEAQ. There are 15 residues in the CDR3. The CDR3 is CASSLAARGNSPLHF. CDR3 coding DNA: TGTGCCAGCAGCTTAGCAGCCAGGGGCAATTCACCCCTCCACTTT.

V gene TRBV19 combines with J gene TRBJ2-7; the D gene could be TRBD1 or TRBD2 (5 bases each). The CDR3 extends over 14 amino acids. Trimming shortened V by 3 bases and J by 7 bases, and 16 bases separated the two germline ends. Germline CDR1 and CDR2: LNHDA and SQIVND (reference sequence). For the CDR3, the DNA is TGTGCCAGTAGTATGGGGGATCTGTCTCGAGAGCAGTACTTC. It codes for CASSMGDLSREQYF.

This clone has just one count. The V call is TRBV19, the J call TRBJ2-2, with D uncertain. V lost 4 bases to trimming and J lost 9 bases, with 12 bases between them. This CDR3 region has 13 residues. CDR1 LNHDA and CDR2 SQIVND come from the germline V gene (reference sequence). CDR3 sequence (DNA): TGTGCCAGTAGTAAAGTTTCTGGGCGGGAGCTGTTTTTT. Translated, it gives CASSKVSGRELFF.

This sequence joins TRBV2 and TRBJ1-1; possible D gene TRBD1, 5 bases. CDR1 is SNHLY and CDR2 is FYNNEI in the germline V gene. The V and J ends lost 6 bases and 0 bases respectively, with 11 bases between them. CDR3 length: 14 amino acids. The CDR3 protein is CASSKQGMNTEAFF. The CDR3, as DNA: TGTGCCAGCAGCAAGCAGGGCATGAACACTGAAGCTTTCTTT. The full variable domain, completed using reference TRBV2 and TRBJ1-1, is EPEVTQTPSHQVTQMGQEVILRCVPISNHLYFYWYRQILGQKVEFLVSFYNNEISEKSEIFDDQFSVERPDGSNFTLKIRSTKLEDSAMYFCASSKQGMNTEAFFGQGTRLTVV.

The rearrangement joins TRBV9 to TRBJ2-3, with TRBD1 identical over 7 bases. V gave up 5 bases and J gave up 1 base; unmatched junction bases: 1. The CDR3 length is 13 residues. CDR1 is SGDLS, CDR2 YYNGEE, per germline. The CDR3 DNA follows: TGTGCCAGCAGAACAGGGGGCACAGATACGCAGTATTTT. Translating gives CASRTGGTDTQYF.

CDR3 protein: CASSFSGKVSEQYF. In nucleotides, the CDR3 is TGTGCCAGCAGCTTTTCGGGGAAGGTGTCCGAGCAGTACTTC. The chain couples TRBV7-3 to TRBJ2-7; a possible D gene is TRBD2 (5 bases). V shed 3 bases and J shed 6 bases, with 15 bases lying between them. The CDR3 extends over 14 amino acids. Germline CDR1 is SGHTA and CDR2 is FQGTGA.

V gene TRBV27 combines with J gene TRBJ1-2; D perhaps matches TRBD1 (6 bases). Germline V gives CDR1 MNHEY, CDR2 SMNVEV (reference sequence). This CDR3 spans 13 amino acids. Trimming shortened V by 2 bases and J by 6 bases, and 10 bases separated the two germline ends. The CDR3 here is CASSLTGGHGYTF. CDR3 DNA: TGTGCCAGCAGTTTAACTGGGGGGCATGGCTACACCTTC.

A note on this clone: This specimen includes other DNA sequences encoding the same CDR3. The chain couples TRBV5-1 to TRBJ1-1; D unresolved. Between the trimmed V and J ends, which lost 0 bases and 1 base, there was a span of 7 bases. There are 14 residues in the CDR3. Germline values: CDR1 SGHRS, CDR2 YFSETQ. Here the CDR3 reads CASSLAGWNTEAFF. The CDR3 DNA reads TGCGCCAGCAGCTTGGCCGGGTGGAACACTGAAGCTTTCTTT.

The chain uses TRBV12-5 and TRBJ2-3, with D perhaps matching TRBD1 or TRBD2 (6 bases each). The ends were cut back, 2 bases at V and 2 bases at J, with 11 bases in the middle. The CDR3 has 15 residues. CDR1 and CDR2 from the germline V gene are LGHNT and FRNRAP. This CDR3 is CASGLSGEATDTQYF. The CDR3 nucleotides are TGTGCTAGTGGTTTGTCAGGGGAGGCCACAGATACGCAGTATTTT.

This chain links TRBV5-4 with TRBJ2-1; TRBD1 matches at 10 bases. Germline V gene data show CDR1 as SGHNT and CDR2 as YYREEE (reference sequence). V lost 4 bases to trimming and J lost 6 bases; unmatched junction nucleotides: 7. The CDR3 sequence is 15 residues long. The CDR3 DNA reads TGTGCCAGCAGCGGCGGGACAGGGGTAGGCAATGAGCAGTTCTTC. Encoded protein: CASSGGTGVGNEQFF. The variable domain in full, with the rest retrieved from reference TRBV5-4 and TRBJ2-1, is ETGVTQSPTHLIKTRGQQVTLRCSSQSGHNTVSWYQQALGQGPQFIFQYYREEENGRGNFPPRFSGLQFPNYSSELNVNALELDDSALYLCASSGGTGVGNEQFFGPGTRLTVL.

The rearrangement joins TRBV7-9 to TRBJ1-2; D is ambiguous. Trimming removed 5 bases at V and 4 bases at J, with 14 bases between. CDR1 and CDR2 from the germline V gene are SEHNR and FQNEAQ (reference sequence). The CDR3 is made up of 14 amino acids. The CDR3: CASSLDGPSYGYTF. DNA for the CDR3: TGTGCCAGCAGCCTTGACGGGCCCTCCTATGGCTACACCTTC. The variable domain in full, with the rest retrieved from reference TRBV7-9 and TRBJ1-2, is DTGVSQNPRHKITKRGQNVTFRCDPISEHNRLYWYRQTLGQGPEFLTYFQNEAQLEKSRLLSDRFSAERPKGSFSTLEIQRTEQGDSAMYLCASSLDGPSYGYTFGSGTRLTVV.

V is TRBV4-1 and J is TRBJ1-4; no reliable D call. The CDR3 extends over 14 amino acids. The germline gives CDR1 MGHRA, CDR2 YSYEKL. Trimming removed 0 bases from V and 10 bases from J, with 12 bases in between. The CDR3 DNA follows: TGCGCCAGCAGCCAAGATGATGAGGTCGGAAAACTGTTTTTT. Translation gives CASSQDDEVGKLFF.

The J gene is TRBJ1-1, the V gene TRBV9; 9 bases match TRBD1. The V gene end was trimmed by 4 bases and the J gene end by 5 bases; junction bases not matched to a gene: 6. Looked up from germline, CDR1 is SGDLS and CDR2 is YYNGEE. CDR3 length: 14 amino acids. CDR3 coding DNA: TGTGCCAGCAGCCCCCGGGACAGGGCGACTGAAGCTTTCTTT. Amino acid sequence: CASSPRDRATEAFF.

CDR3 loop: CATSRPPFGTSSYNEQFF. CDR3 bases: TGTGCCACCAGCAGACCCCCGTTCGGGACTAGCTCCTACAATGAGCAGTTCTTC. The rearrangement links TRBV15 to TRBJ2-1, with 8 bases fitting TRBD2. CDR1 is LNHNV, CDR2 YYDKDF, per germline (reference sequence). The J segment lost 0 bases and the V segment lost 2 bases, leaving 9 bases of the junction unmatched. The CDR3 spans 18 residues.

The V and J genes are TRBV14 and TRBJ1-1, with 7 bases that match TRBD1. Trimming cost V 2 bases and J 5 bases; bases outside gene matches: 5. This CDR3 is built from 14 residues. The germline CDR1 and CDR2 sequences are SGHDN and FVKESK. The CDR3 sequence is CASSQLQGRTEAFF. In DNA, the CDR3 is TGTGCCAGCAGCCAACTACAGGGGCGGACTGAAGCTTTCTTT.

This clone has ten or more counts. The chain uses TRBV7-2 and TRBJ1-4; tentative D call: TRBD1 (5 bases). This CDR3 region has 15 residues. CDR1 SGHTA and CDR2 FQGNSA come from the germline V gene. V was clipped by 1 base and J by 8 bases, with 14 bases between them. CDR3: CASSLGSGHREKLFF. CDR3 bases: TGTGCCAGCAGCTTAGGTTCTGGACACCGGGAAAAACTGTTTTTT.

V and J are TRBV6-6 and TRBJ1-4; TRBD1 matches at 9 bases. Germline CDR1 reads MNHNY; CDR2 reads SVGAGI (reference sequence). This CDR3 spans 14 amino acids. V lost 5 bases and J lost 7; bases outside the gene matches: 5. CDR3 amino acids: CASSTDRGSEKLFF. DNA of the CDR3: TGTGCCAGCAGTACTGACAGGGGGAGTGAAAAACTGTTTTTT.

The rearrangement uses TRBV9 and TRBJ2-6; D uncertain. Germline V gene sequence: CDR1 SGDLS, CDR2 YYNGEE. Deletions cut 2 bases from V and 0 bases from J, with 6 bases between. CDR3 length: 15 amino acids. The CDR3 loop reads CASSVEYSGANVLTF. The CDR3, as DNA: TGTGCCAGCAGCGTTGAATACTCTGGGGCCAACGTCCTGACTTTC.

The CDR3 region has the DNA TGTGCCAGCAGCCGCCTTGGAAGCGGGGCACAAGAGACCCAGTACTTC. It translates to CASSRLGSGAQETQYF. The genes are TRBV11-1 and TRBJ2-5, with 7 positions matching TRBD2. The CDR3 consists of 16 residues. Trimming at V came to 5 bases and at J to 2 bases, leaving 11 bases not matched to a gene. Germline V gene lookup returns CDR1 SGHAT and CDR2 FQDESV (reference sequence).

The chain employs TRBV29-1 and TRBJ1-2; possible D gene TRBD1, 6 bases. Between the trimmed V and J ends, which lost 3 bases and 2 bases, there was a span of 13 bases. CDR3 length: 14 residues. The germline CDR1 and CDR2 sequences are SQVTM and ANQGSEA. The CDR3 DNA reads TGCAGCGTTGATGGGGCAGGGGTAAACTATGGCTACACCTTC. Translating gives CSVDGAGVNYGYTF.

V usage is TRBV30 and J usage is TRBJ2-6; 9 nucleotides line up with TRBD2. The ends lost 7 bases at V and 0 bases at J; junction bases unmatched: 7. Germline-derived CDR1 and CDR2 are GTSNPN and SVGIG (reference sequence). This CDR3 contains 16 residues. The CDR3 DNA reads as TGTGCCTTAGTAGCGGGGGCATACTCTGGGGCCAACGTCCTGACTTTC. It specifies CALVAGAYSGANVLTF. Full variable domain (outside the CDR3, taken from reference TRBV30 and TRBJ2-6): SQTIHQWPATLVQPVGSPLSLECTVEGTSNPNLYWYRQAAGRGLQLLFYSVGIGQISSEVPQNLSASRPQDRQFILSSKKLLLSDSGFYLCALVAGAYSGANVLTFGAGSRLTVL.

This clone was picked up one time. V gene TRBV6-1 combines with J gene TRBJ1-4; D perhaps matches TRBD1 (5 bases). Germline-derived CDR1 and CDR2 are MNHNS and SASEGT. V lost 4 bases and J 5 bases, leaving 14 bases between the germline ends. The CDR3 spans 15 residues. The CDR3, as DNA: TGTGCCAGCAGTGGGGGTCAGGGACGGAATGAAAAACTGTTTTTT. This translates into CASSGGQGRNEKLFF.

The chain employs TRBV7-2 and TRBJ2-7; TRBD2 is a possible D gene (7 bases). V shed 1 base and J shed 4 bases, with 14 bases lying between them. The germline V gene has CDR1 SGHTA and CDR2 FQGNSA. The CDR3 runs to 15 residues. Here the CDR3 DNA reads TGTGCCAGCAGCTTAGAGGGCGGGGGCTTTTACGAGCAGTACTTC. Protein: CASSLEGGGFYEQYF.

This chain connects TRBV7-3 to TRBJ1-2; possible D gene TRBD1, 5 bases. The germline V gene encodes CDR1 SGHTA and CDR2 FQGTGA. CDR3 length: 16 residues. Between the trimmed V and J ends, which lost 1 base and 2 bases, there was a span of 14 bases. In nucleotides, the CDR3 is TGTGCCAGCAGCTTAAGAATCGGGGGTAGGAACTATGGCTACACCTTC. This gives the protein CASSLRIGGRNYGYTF.